This T cell receptor beta chain comes out of a study of cytomegalovirus exposure and HLA in healthy donors. Study-level background: A preliminary data release comprised 70 million to 95 million unique TCRs obtained from HLA-typed donors.

Though probably carrying unrecorded immune exposures, donors were nominally healthy at sampling. CDR3 length: 14 amino acids. Germline V lookup: CDR1 SGHVS, CDR2 FQNEAQ. Trimming removed 5 bases at V and 1 base at J, with 12 bases between. The sample holds one count of this clone. Its antigen is as yet unknown. 60 Vbeta and 13 Jbeta primers were used in PCR. Profiling relied on immunoSEQ multiplex PCR, and the TCRdb table lists in-frame clones only, not all of them. The sample lists around 200,000 clones, roughly four fifths seen once, with about 1.9% in the top ten. The study's findings and limits: Indistinguishable V segments such as TRBV6-2 and TRBV6-3 were excluded. In a later analysis, across HLA loci, associated TCR counts were highest for DRB1, lowest for HLA-C.

The sequence came from a woman in her thirties in good health and CMV-seropositive. The specimen was PBMCs. The chain combines TRBV7-8 with TRBJ2-7; D may be TRBD1 (5 bases). The CDR3 loop is CASSDSVRSYEQYF. In DNA form, the CDR3 reads TGTGCCAGCAGCGACAGCGTGCGATCCTACGAGCAGTACTTC.